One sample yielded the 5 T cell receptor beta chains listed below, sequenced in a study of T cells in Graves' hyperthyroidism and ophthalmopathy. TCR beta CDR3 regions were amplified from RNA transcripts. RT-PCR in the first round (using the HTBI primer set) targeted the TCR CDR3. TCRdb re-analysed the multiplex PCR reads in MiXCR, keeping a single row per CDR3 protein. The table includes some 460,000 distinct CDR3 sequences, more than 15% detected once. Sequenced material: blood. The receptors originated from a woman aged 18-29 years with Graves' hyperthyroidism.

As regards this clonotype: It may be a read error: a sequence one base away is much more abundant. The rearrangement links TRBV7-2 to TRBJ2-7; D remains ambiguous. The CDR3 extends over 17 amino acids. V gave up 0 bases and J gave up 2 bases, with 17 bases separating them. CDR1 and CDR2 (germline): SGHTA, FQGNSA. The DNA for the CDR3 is TGTGCCAGCAGCTTAGCTGTCGGGCAGTTATCCCCCTACGAGCAGTACTTC. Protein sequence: CASSLAVGQLSPYEQYF.

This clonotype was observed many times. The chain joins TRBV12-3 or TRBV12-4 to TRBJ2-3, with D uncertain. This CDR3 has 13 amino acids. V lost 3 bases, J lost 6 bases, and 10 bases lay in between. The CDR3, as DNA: TGTGCCAGCAGTTTGGCCTCTCGGGATACGCAGTATTTT. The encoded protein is CASSLASRDTQYF.

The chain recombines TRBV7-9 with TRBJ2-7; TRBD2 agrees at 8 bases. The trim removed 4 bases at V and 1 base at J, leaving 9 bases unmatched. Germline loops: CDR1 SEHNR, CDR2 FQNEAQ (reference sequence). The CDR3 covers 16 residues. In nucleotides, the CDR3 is TGTGCCAGCAGCTCCTATAGCGGGGAATCTTCCTACGAGCAGTACTTC. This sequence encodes CASSSYSGESSYEQYF.

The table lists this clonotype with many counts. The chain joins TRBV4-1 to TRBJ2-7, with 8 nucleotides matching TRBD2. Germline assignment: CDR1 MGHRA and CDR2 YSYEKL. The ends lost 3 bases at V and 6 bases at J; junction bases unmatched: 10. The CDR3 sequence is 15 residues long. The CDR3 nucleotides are TGCGCCAGCAGCCAGGGGAGCGGGAGACGGGGCGAGCAGTACTTC. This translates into CASSQGSGRRGEQYF.

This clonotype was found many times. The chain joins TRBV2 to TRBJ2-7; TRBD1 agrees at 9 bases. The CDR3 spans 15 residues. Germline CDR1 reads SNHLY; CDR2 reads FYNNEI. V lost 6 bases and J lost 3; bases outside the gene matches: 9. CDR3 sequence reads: CASSSGTGSRYEQYF. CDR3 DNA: TGTGCCAGCAGCTCCGGGACAGGGAGTCGCTACGAGCAGTACTTC.